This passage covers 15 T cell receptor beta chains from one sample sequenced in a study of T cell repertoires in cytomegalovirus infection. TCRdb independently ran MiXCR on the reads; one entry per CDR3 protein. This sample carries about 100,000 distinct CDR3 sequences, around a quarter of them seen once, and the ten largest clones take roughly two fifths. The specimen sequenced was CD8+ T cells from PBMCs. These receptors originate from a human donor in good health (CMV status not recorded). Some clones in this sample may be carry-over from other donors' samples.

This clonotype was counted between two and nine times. CDR3 sequence reads: CATVDRGSYNEQFF. The CDR3 DNA sequence: TGTGCCACCGTGGACAGGGGTTCCTACAATGAGCAGTTCTTC. V is TRBV28 and J is TRBJ2-1; 9 nucleotides align to TRBD1. Germline trimming cut 10 bases from V and 1 base from J; bases unmatched to any gene: 5. CDR3 length equals 14 residues. In germline, CDR1 is MDHEN, CDR2 SYDVKM.

The CDR3 spells CASSLKRTSSYEQYF. The CDR3 DNA reads TGTGCCAGCAGCTTAAAGCGGACTAGCTCCTACGAGCAGTACTTC. The chain links TRBV7-9 to TRBJ2-7, with TRBD2 matching over 7 bases. V was pared by 2 bases and J by 0 bases, with 4 bases of the junction left unmatched. Per germline, CDR1 SEHNR and CDR2 FQNEAQ (reference sequence). CDR3 length: 15 residues.

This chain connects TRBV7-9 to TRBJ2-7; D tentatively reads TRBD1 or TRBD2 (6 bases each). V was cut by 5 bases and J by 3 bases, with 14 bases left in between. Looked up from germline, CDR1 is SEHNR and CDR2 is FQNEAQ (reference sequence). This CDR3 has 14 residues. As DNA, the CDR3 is TGTGCCAGCAGCCCTCCGGGGGCTGGCTACGAGCAGTACTTC. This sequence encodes CASSPPGAGYEQYF.

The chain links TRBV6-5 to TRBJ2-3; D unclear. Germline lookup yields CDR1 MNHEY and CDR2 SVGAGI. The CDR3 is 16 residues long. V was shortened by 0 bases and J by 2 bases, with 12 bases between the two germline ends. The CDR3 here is CASSYSLGEATDTQYF. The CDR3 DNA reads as TGTGCCAGCAGTTACTCCCTCGGAGAGGCCACAGATACGCAGTATTTT.

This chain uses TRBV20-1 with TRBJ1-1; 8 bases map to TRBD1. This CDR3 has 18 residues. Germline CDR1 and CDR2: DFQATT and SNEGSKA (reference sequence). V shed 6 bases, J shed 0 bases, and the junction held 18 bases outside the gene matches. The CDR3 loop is CSATSPPGGPILNTEAFF. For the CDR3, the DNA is TGCAGTGCGACCAGCCCACCAGGGGGCCCTATATTGAACACTGAAGCTTTCTTT.

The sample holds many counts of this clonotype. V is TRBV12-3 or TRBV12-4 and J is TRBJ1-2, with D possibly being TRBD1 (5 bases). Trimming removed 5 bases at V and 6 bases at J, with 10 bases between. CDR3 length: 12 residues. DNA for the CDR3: TGTGCCAGCAGTCTTGGGACCGATGGCTACACCTTC. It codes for CASSLGTDGYTF.

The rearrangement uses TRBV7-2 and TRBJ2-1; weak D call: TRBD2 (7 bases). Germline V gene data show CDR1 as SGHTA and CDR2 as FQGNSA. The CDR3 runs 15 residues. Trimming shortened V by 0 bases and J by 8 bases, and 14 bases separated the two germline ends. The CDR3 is CASSLAGGPNYEQFF. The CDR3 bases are TGTGCCAGCAGCTTAGCGGGGGGGCCTAACTATGAGCAGTTCTTC.

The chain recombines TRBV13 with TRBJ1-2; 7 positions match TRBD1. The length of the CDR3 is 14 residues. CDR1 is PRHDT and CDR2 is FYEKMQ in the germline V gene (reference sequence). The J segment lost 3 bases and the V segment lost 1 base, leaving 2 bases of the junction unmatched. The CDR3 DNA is TGTGCCAGCAGCTTAGAACAGGGGTACTATGGCTACACCTTC. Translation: CASSLEQGYYGYTF.

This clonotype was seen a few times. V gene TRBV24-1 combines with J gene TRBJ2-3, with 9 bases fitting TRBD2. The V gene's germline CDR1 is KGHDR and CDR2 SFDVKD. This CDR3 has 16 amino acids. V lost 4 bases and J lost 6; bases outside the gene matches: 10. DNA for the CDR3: TGTGCCACCAGTGAGCTTCTAGCGGGACTCGGGGATACGCAGTATTTT. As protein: CATSELLAGLGDTQYF.

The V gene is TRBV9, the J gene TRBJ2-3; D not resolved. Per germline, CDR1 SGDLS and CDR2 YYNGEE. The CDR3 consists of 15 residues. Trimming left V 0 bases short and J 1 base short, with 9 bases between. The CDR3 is CASSVGSLRTDTQYF. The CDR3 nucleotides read TGTGCCAGCAGCGTAGGCTCTTTACGCACAGATACGCAGTATTTT.

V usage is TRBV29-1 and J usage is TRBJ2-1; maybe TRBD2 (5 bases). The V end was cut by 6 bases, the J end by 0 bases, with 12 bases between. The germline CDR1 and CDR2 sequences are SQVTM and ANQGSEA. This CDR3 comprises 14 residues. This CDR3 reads CSVYGAASYNEQFF. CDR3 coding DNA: TGCAGCGTCTACGGAGCGGCCTCCTACAATGAGCAGTTCTTC.

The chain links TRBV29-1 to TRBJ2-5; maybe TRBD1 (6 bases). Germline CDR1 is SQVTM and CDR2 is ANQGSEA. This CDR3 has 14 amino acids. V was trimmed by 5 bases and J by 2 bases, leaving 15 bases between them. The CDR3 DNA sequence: TGCAGCGTTCCAACAGGGAAAGTACAAGAGACCCAGTACTTC. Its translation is CSVPTGKVQETQYF.

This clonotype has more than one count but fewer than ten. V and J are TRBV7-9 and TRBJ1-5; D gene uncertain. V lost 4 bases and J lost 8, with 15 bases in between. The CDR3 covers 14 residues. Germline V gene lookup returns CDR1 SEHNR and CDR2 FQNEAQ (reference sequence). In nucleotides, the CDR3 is TGTGCCAGCAGCTCACGAGGGCTAAAGGAGCCCCAGCATTTT. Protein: CASSSRGLKEPQHF.

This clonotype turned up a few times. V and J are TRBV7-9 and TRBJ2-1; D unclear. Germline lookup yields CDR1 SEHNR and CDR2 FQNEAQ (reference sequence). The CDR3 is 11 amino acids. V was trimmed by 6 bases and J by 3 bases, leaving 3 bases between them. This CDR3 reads CASRNYNEQFF. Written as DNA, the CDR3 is TGTGCCAGCAGGAACTACAATGAGCAGTTCTTC.

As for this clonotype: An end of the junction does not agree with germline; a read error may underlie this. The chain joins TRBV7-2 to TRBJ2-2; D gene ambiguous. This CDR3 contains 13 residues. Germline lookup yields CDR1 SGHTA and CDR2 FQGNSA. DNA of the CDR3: TGTGCCATCAGCGTACCGAAAAACGGAAAGCTGTTTTTT. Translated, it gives CAISVPKNGKLFF.